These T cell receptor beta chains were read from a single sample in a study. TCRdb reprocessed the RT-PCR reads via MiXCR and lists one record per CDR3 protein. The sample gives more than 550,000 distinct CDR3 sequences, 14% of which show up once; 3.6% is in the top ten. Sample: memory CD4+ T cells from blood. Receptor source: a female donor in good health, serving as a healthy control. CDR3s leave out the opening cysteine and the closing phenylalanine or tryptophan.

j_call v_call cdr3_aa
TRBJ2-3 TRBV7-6 ASTSYSTDTQY
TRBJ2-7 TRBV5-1 ASSFDGNEQY
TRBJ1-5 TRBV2 ASSLTGQENQPQH
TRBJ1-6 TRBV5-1 ASSLGQTDSPLH
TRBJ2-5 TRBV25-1 ASSETVTQY
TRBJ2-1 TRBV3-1 ASSQEISGGYNEQF
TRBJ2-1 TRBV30 ACWDVGTYNEQF
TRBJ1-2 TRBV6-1 ASSELGKSDGNYGYT
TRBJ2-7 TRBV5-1 ASSFGGSTYEQY
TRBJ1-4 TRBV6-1 ASSDASREKLF
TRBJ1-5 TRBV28 ASRKYTGAGANQPQH
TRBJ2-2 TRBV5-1 ASSLDGRGITGELF
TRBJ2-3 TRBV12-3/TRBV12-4 ASRTGQGGPDTQY
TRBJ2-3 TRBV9 ASTESPEWVDTQY
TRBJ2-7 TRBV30 AWSTSGGDDEQY
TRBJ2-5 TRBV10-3 AISYGTSVETQY
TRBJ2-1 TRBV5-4 ASSSAFGGRAMGEQF
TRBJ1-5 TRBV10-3 ASNQDGVDQPQH
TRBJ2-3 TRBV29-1 SVTGTGSTDTQY
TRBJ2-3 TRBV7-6 ASSLALERATQY
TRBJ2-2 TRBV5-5 ASSPHTLPGELF
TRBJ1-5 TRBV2 ASSDSGRHQPQH